This is a list of T cell receptor beta chains from one sample in a study of blood T cell repertoires in COVID-19. The method was immunoSEQ multiplex PCR; TCRdb's version includes in-frame clones alone and lacks a portion of them. The repertoire holds approximately 150,000 clones, with approximately 85% as singletons. Sequenced: peripheral blood. Receptors were obtained from a woman in her 50s with COVID-19, enrolled during active disease. Both conserved end residues are part of each CDR3. A D gene is named only where the DNA matches it firmly.

V gene	J gene	D gene	CDR3 protein
TRBV5-5	TRBJ1-6	.	CASSFQTNSPLHF
TRBV29-1	TRBJ2-7	.	CSVELGGDYEQYF
TRBV6-5	TRBJ2-3	.	CASTSGSDTQYF
TRBV4-2	TRBJ2-2	TRBD2	CASSPTSGTSNGELFF
TRBV5-1	TRBJ2-1	TRBD2	CASSLVAGHLSEQFF
TRBV11-2	TRBJ1-5	TRBD1	CASSFGTGGLSNQPQHF
TRBV7-6	TRBJ2-2	.	CASSLSGMGTGELFF
TRBV18	TRBJ1-1	.	CASSPSIGSEAFF
TRBV12-5	TRBJ2-1	.	CASGLAAGTDQNNEQFF
TRBV30	TRBJ2-7	.	CAWSVLWEQYF
TRBV6-6	TRBJ1-6	TRBD1	CASSIPGQVLNSPLHF
TRBV7-9	TRBJ1-1	.	CASSLSGQVNTEAFF
TRBV11-2	TRBJ1-4	.	CASSLDPGGNEKLFF
TRBV19	TRBJ2-7	TRBD1	CASNAGTDNEQYF
TRBV7-9	TRBJ2-3	TRBD2	CASSLASGGPTDTQYF
TRBV12-5	TRBJ2-3	TRBD1	CASGPPTGQGTDTQYF
TRBV27	TRBJ2-1	TRBD1	CASSLADRGGNEQFF
TRBV7-7	TRBJ2-6	TRBD1	CASSPTGQGLSGANVLTF